This T cell receptor beta chain was profiled in a study of regulatory T cells in long-lasting Graves disease listed by TCRdb under 2021. Broadly, across the study: Newly diagnosed Graves' disease patients had taken antithyroid drugs for less than 3 months. A total of about 33 samples underwent TCR sequencing, from roughly 13 patients with persistent Graves' disease and some 20 patients with newly diagnosed Graves' disease. Patients with persistent Graves' disease were compared with patients with newly diagnosed Graves' disease using TCR sequencing and RNA sequencing of peripheral blood. The study took place in China and was registered as a clinical trial.

This clonotype was counted ten times or more. No antigen is known for it. No per-base quality is available; no much larger clone lies one base away. Reading from cysteine to phenylalanine, the CDR3 counts 13 amino acids. Just CDR3 DNA is preserved here, 39 bases in frame from base 1. In the germline V gene (reference sequence), CDR1 corresponds to DFQATT and CDR2 to SNEGSKA. The trim is 3 bases for V and 2 bases for J, with a gap of 10 bases between the germline ends. The library was produced with multiplex PCR. These reads were obtained on an Illumina HiSeq 4000. To build TCR beta libraries, CDR3 regions were amplified by Arm-PCR using iRepertoire HTBI primers. Before sequencing, the PCR products went through gel purification. From the authors' description of their analysis: Gene usage analysis of CDR3 amino acid clonotypes used the 62 TRBV and 14 TRBJ segments found across samples. COPE and FqMerger were used to merge the filtered high-quality paired reads into contigs. BLAST was used to align contigs to IMGT TRBV, TRBD and TRBJ reference genes, with CDR3 defined following IMGT. Clonotypes above 0.1% frequency were classified as highly expanded clones. Repertoire diversity was measured by Shannon entropy, and V-J evenness by the Gini coefficient. A clonotype was considered public if more than one individual shared it. Using fastp at Q25 and MiXCR, TCRdb reprocessed the public reads and kept productive beta chains. For every CDR3 protein sequence, its rows merge into one entry that carries the most common genes and DNA. In this record, the V and J calls reflect TCRdb's handling and not the investigators' own analysis. Counted in this sample were some 330,000 distinct CDR3 sequences; roughly 12% of them appeared once. The ten largest clones take up over 15% of the sample.

The time point label here, explained by the study, means: newly diagnosed GD, antithyroid drugs for less than 3 months. RNA was extracted from PBMCs in TRIzol for both TCR sequencing and RNA sequencing. Graves' disease was diagnosed according to American Thyroid Association guidelines. Patients for the study were recruited at an endocrinology department in Xi'an, China. From each patient, approximately 10 milliliters of peripheral blood was collected into an EDTA anticoagulant tube. PBMCs were isolated by Ficoll Paque Plus density gradient separation without further T cell sorting. An Agilent 2100 Bioanalyzer and agarose gel were used to assess RNA quality, and a NanoDrop 2000 was used to measure RNA concentration. Overall study results and their limits: A larger number of public clonotypes was shared among persistent patients (around 3,000) than among newly diagnosed patients (roughly 970). TRBV28, TRBJ1-2 and TRBJ2-5 were preferentially used in persistent disease, while TRBV20-1 and TRBJ2-1 were favored in newly diagnosed disease. Because the primary lesion, thyroid tissue, could not be accessed, the study looked at peripheral blood alone. The authors acknowledged the small sample size as a limitation that may reduce accuracy. Only the TCR beta chain was sequenced and analyzed. Persistent Graves' disease patients showed lower TCR Shannon entropy and fewer highly expanded clones than newly diagnosed patients, suggesting clonal expansion.

The data were also submitted as part of a second study, on T cells in Graves' hyperthyroidism and ophthalmopathy. The second investigation adds: A patient counted as having stable Graves' hyperthyroidism if no progression to ophthalmopathy occurred over 18 months of follow-up. Hyperthyroidism patients were newly diagnosed, had a disease duration of under 2 months, and were aged 18 to 65 years. Exclusion was applied to patients with uncontrolled infections, other autoimmune diseases, pregnancy or lactation. Clinical symptoms, serum thyroxine and TRAb, thyroid ultrasound, and orbital computed tomography formed the basis for the diagnoses. For the first round of RT-PCR on the TCR CDR3, the HTBI primer set was used together with the Qiagen OneStep RT-PCR kit. Most expanded thyroid clonotypes (frequency above 0.001) were also found in blood, which suggests that blood repertoires may mirror thyroid immune responses. In cross-validation, a model built on a 13 V-J signature told ophthalmopathy apart from stable hyperthyroidism with over 85% sensitivity and 81% to 82% specificity, and in testing the same model reached 80%/75%. In validation, the model predicted progression to ophthalmopathy with about 71% sensitivity and about 73% specificity, a median of 6.5 months before onset. To identify distinguishing TCR V-J signatures, a discovery cohort of about 100 patients was used, comprising 43 with Graves' ophthalmopathy and about 59 with stable Graves' hyperthyroidism. An independent validation cohort of under 20 hyperthyroidism patients and more than 15 patients who later progressed to ophthalmopathy tested prospective prediction of ophthalmopathy. The roughly 99 discovery patients were divided at random into training and test sets in a 7:3 ratio. Thyroid tissue and blood T-cell repertoires from over 5 Graves' hyperthyroidism patients were also compared in the study. Following sampling, methimazole starting at 30 mg daily was given to hyperthyroidism patients, and high-dose intravenous methylprednisolone was given to ophthalmopathy patients. Libraries were constructed in a second round of multiplex PCR, after which size selection and purification were carried out. Paired-end sequencing of the libraries was performed with 100 bp reads on an Illumina HiSeq2000. SOAPnuke was used to process the raw data, throwing out any read that contained adapters or uncalled bases, had a mean Phred below 15, or lacked an exact constant-primer or identifier match. High-quality paired reads were merged with COPE v1.2.5, and unique nucleotide sequences were defined as clonotypes. MiTCR v1.1 was used to align the clonotypes against IMGT TRBV, TRBD and TRBJ reference segments. Analysis was restricted to V-J combinations with a frequency above 0.0001, which covered roughly 99% of repertoires. A TCS score was defined as the ratio of F50 (clonal expansion) to E x V (chaos), with BLOSUM62-based TCRdist applied between CDR3 peptides within each V-J. Welch's t-statistics and random forest reduced fewer than 550 V-J features to roughly 13, which were used in a naive Bayes classifier (R e1071). Sample size was not statistically predetermined, and blinding of investigators to group allocation was not performed. According to the paper, TCR Vbeta CDR3 sequencing was carried out on around 140 peripheral blood samples, which came from 40 to 45 ophthalmopathy, around 74 hyperthyroidism and about 17 progressor patients.

This sequence was found in a woman between 18 and 29 years old with Graves disease. Donor details come from another sample of the same person, matched by shared clones. Sequences were derived from peripheral blood mononuclear cells (PBMCs), sampled at new diagnosis, from a patient treated with antithyroid drugs. This chain is built from TRBV20-1 and TRBJ2-5; 6 matching bases give a weak D call of TRBD2. The nucleotides read TGCAGTGCTAGCGGGGACTTTCAAGAGACCCAGTACTTC. Its protein is CSASGDFQETQYF.